This passage covers 18 T cell receptor beta chains from one sample sequenced in a study of blood T cells in healthy people across ages. With a J-beta primer mix and a sample-barcoded 5' primer, a second PCR ran about 7 to 12 cycles. Via MiXCR, TCRdb re-called the 5' RACE reads, giving one row per CDR3 protein. The sample records approximately 960,000 distinct CDR3 sequences, 25% to 30% being singletons. The same specimen was also included in a second study, on T cells of mothers and their children.

Sequenced material: blood. These receptors were taken from a middle-aged woman in good health.

This clonotype was counted many times. The chain recombines TRBV13 with TRBJ2-5; no firm D call. V shed 6 bases and J shed 2 bases, with 13 bases lying between them. The CDR3 sequence is 14 residues long. Germline V gene lookup returns CDR1 PRHDT and CDR2 FYEKMQ (reference sequence). For the CDR3, the DNA is TGTGCCAGCAGTACCCGACGGAGTCAAGAGACCCAGTACTTC. Translation gives CASSTRRSQETQYF.

The V and J genes are TRBV11-2 and TRBJ1-2; TRBD1 is a possible D gene (5 bases). The CDR3 has 14 residues. CDR1 and CDR2 (germline): SGHAT, FQNNGV. Trimming shortened V by 1 base and J by 4 bases, and 10 bases separated the two germline ends. CDR3 coding DNA: TGTGCCAGCAGCTTAGGCAGGGTGCCCTATGGCTACACCTTC. Translated: CASSLGRVPYGYTF.

V usage is TRBV28 and J usage is TRBJ2-1; D remains unclear. The CDR3 spans 13 residues. The germline CDR1 and CDR2 sequences are MDHEN and SYDVKM. V dropped 10 bases and J dropped 0 bases, with 10 bases sitting between them. The CDR3 loop is CATVQSSYNEQFF. The CDR3 DNA reads TGTGCCACGGTACAAAGCTCCTACAATGAGCAGTTCTTC.

This clonotype was recorded a few times. The gene calls are TRBV6-1 and TRBJ2-5; 7 positions match TRBD1. The CDR3 consists of 13 residues. V lost 7 bases, J lost 7 bases, and 9 bases stayed unmatched. Germline CDR1 reads MNHNS; CDR2 reads SASEGT. The CDR3 coding sequence is TGTGCCAGCACCCAGGGGGTATCCGGGACCCAGTACTTC. Amino acid sequence: CASTQGVSGTQYF.

The rearrangement links TRBV24-1 to TRBJ1-5; D not resolved. The CDR3 has 12 residues. V dropped 2 bases and J dropped 13 bases, with 11 bases sitting between them. Germline V gene lookup returns CDR1 KGHDR and CDR2 SFDVKD. The CDR3, as DNA: TGTGCCACCAGTGATTCCGACAAAGTACAGCATTTT. This encodes CATSDSDKVQHF.

The chain uses TRBV2 and TRBJ2-3, with no clear D. V was shortened by 4 bases and J by 2 bases, with 7 bases between the two germline ends. This CDR3 region has 13 residues. Germline CDR1 and CDR2: SNHLY and FYNNEI. CDR3 sequence: CASSGGITDTQYF. CDR3 coding DNA: TGTGCCAGCAGTGGGGGAATCACAGATACGCAGTATTTT. The full variable domain, rest sourced from reference TRBV2 and TRBJ2-3, is EPEVTQTPSHQVTQMGQEVILRCVPISNHLYFYWYRQILGQKVEFLVSFYNNEISEKSEIFDDQFSVERPDGSNFTLKIRSTKLEDSAMYFCASSGGITDTQYFGPGTRLTVL.

The chain carries TRBV12-3 or TRBV12-4 and TRBJ2-6, with 10 bases matching TRBD1. The CDR3 loop spans 19 amino acids. The V segment lost 6 bases and the J segment 0 bases; nucleotides outside the gene matches: 11. The CDR3 is CASSPVWDRGISGANVLTF. CDR3 sequence (DNA): TGTGCCAGCAGCCCGGTGTGGGACAGGGGAATCTCTGGGGCCAACGTCCTGACTTTC.

V and J are TRBV29-1 and TRBJ1-1, with 7 bases that match TRBD1. V shed 4 bases and J 7 bases; nucleotides not matched to a gene: 15. In germline, CDR1 is SQVTM, CDR2 ANQGSEA. The CDR3 runs to 15 residues. In DNA form, the CDR3 reads TGCAGCGTTGCGCCGAGGACAGGATTACCCAGTGAAGCTTTCTTT. Residues: CSVAPRTGLPSEAFF.

This clonotype was seen ten or more times. V is TRBV7-2 and J is TRBJ2-4; D might be TRBD2 (5 bases). The CDR3 has 16 residues. In germline, CDR1 is SGHTA, CDR2 FQGNSA. Trimming took 2 bases from V and 1 from J, leaving 12 bases between them. CDR3 amino acids: CASSLRPGDAKNIQYF. The CDR3 DNA follows: TGTGCCAGCAGCTTAAGACCCGGGGATGCCAAAAACATTCAGTACTTC.

The chain couples TRBV30 to TRBJ2-1; maybe TRBD2 (6 bases). The germline V gene encodes CDR1 GTSNPN and CDR2 SVGIG (reference sequence). This CDR3 spans 13 amino acids. Trimming shortened V by 8 bases and J by 7 bases, and 18 bases separated the two germline ends. CDR3 in DNA: TGTGCCGGGAAGGTGGGGGGAAGAAATGAGCAGTTCTTC. Its protein is CAGKVGGRNEQFF.

This clonotype was recorded only once. The chain combines TRBV12-3 or TRBV12-4 with TRBJ2-1, with TRBD2 matching 10 bases. V dropped 6 bases and J dropped 3; count of bases not matched to a gene: 14. This CDR3 has 18 amino acids. CDR3 sequence reads: CASSSGLAVSSIYNEQFF. The DNA of the CDR3 is TGTGCCAGCAGCTCCGGACTAGCGGTCTCTTCCATCTACAATGAGCAGTTCTTC.

This clonotype was counted a single time. V is TRBV18 and J is TRBJ1-1; D remains ambiguous. The CDR3 is made up of 12 amino acids. V lost 6 bases, J lost 6 bases, and 11 bases lay in between. Germline CDR1 and CDR2: KGHSH and LQKENI. The CDR3 DNA sequence: TGTGCCAGCTCTCCCAGGCCCCCTGAAGCTTTCTTT. Residues: CASSPRPPEAFF. The full variable domain, its missing parts supplied by reference TRBV18 and TRBJ1-1, is NAGVMQNPRHLVRRRGQEARLRCSPMKGHSHVYWYRQLPEEGLKFMVYLQKENIIDESGMPKERFSAEFPKEGPSILRIQQVVRGDSAAYFCASSPRPPEAFFGQGTRLTVV.

This clonotype was detected many times. The chain recombines TRBV7-2 with TRBJ2-5, with D possibly TRBD2 on 6 matching bases. V was cut by 8 bases and J by 4 bases, with 11 bases left in between. Germline V gives CDR1 SGHTA, CDR2 FQGNSA. This CDR3 has 12 amino acids. DNA for the CDR3: TGTGCCAGCGGAGGGTCACGAGAGACCCAGTACTTC. Amino acids: CASGGSRETQYF.

The chain recombines TRBV7-3 with TRBJ1-2; D ambiguous. Between the trimmed V and J ends, which lost 5 bases and 6 bases, there was a span of 19 bases. Germline lookup yields CDR1 SGHTA and CDR2 FQGTGA. This CDR3 has 15 residues. The CDR3 here is CASSRRTETRDGYTF. Written as DNA, the CDR3 is TGTGCCAGCAGCCGAAGGACCGAAACCCGTGATGGCTACACCTTC.

This chain uses TRBV28 with TRBJ2-3; 8 bases map to TRBD1. Germline V gene lookup returns CDR1 MDHEN and CDR2 SYDVKM. The CDR3 is 14 amino acids. With V trimmed by 6 bases and J by 3 bases, 5 bases remained unmatched. Here the CDR3 DNA reads TGTGCCAGCAGCCAGGACAGGGAAACAGATACGCAGTATTTT. Protein sequence: CASSQDRETDTQYF.

The chain carries TRBV27 and TRBJ2-7, with D possibly TRBD1 on 6 matching bases. Germline V gives CDR1 MNHEY, CDR2 SMNVEV (reference sequence). Deletions cut 5 bases from V and 3 bases from J, with 14 bases between. The CDR3 totals 14 residues. CDR3 in amino acids: CASSLETGVYEQYF. CDR3 sequence (DNA): TGTGCCAGCAGTCTAGAGACAGGAGTCTACGAGCAGTACTTC.

Written as DNA, the CDR3 is TGTGCCAGCAGCTTAGTTATTAGCGGGGGGGCCCATGAGCAGTTCTTC. Translating gives CASSLVISGGAHEQFF. The rearrangement joins TRBV7-9 to TRBJ2-1; 11 nucleotides match TRBD2. Germline V gene data show CDR1 as SEHNR and CDR2 as FQNEAQ (reference sequence). The CDR3 is 16 residues long. V trimming: 1 base; J trimming: 8 bases; junction bases outside the gene matches: 7.

This clonotype was seen only a few times. This chain joins TRBV20-1 and TRBJ2-5; D is possibly TRBD2 (6 bases). Trimming stripped 1 base from V and 2 bases from J, with 11 bases between. CDR1 is DFQATT and CDR2 is SNEGSKA in the germline V gene (reference sequence). This CDR3 is built from 14 residues. This CDR3 reads CSARGGLTQETQYF. The CDR3 coding sequence is TGCAGTGCTAGAGGGGGACTGACTCAAGAGACCCAGTACTTC.